This TCR delta chain appears in the sequencing data of a study of Vδ1+ human thymocytes. Alphabeta T cells were depleted, then CD3+ Vdelta1+ Vdelta2- thymocytes were FACS-sorted. Study-wide results and limits: In the thymus, TRG and TRD repertoires looked highly polyclonal with Gaussian CDR3 lengths.

Extracted RNA was reverse transcribed into cDNA. CDR3 amplicons came from multiplex PCR with pooled V-gene forward and constant-region reverse primers. TCRdb fed the multiplex PCR reads to CATT. Of about 50,000 delta-chain clones in the sample, approximately 16% were seen once. This clone was counted between two and nine times. As yet, its antigen is unknown. The germline gives CDR1 TSWWSYY, CDR2 QGS. The ends were cut back, 6 bases at V and 6 bases at J, with 14 bases in the middle. The CDR3 totals 13 residues. Specimen: Vdelta1+ gamma-delta thymocytes from the thymus. The sample's subset: FACS-sorted CD3+ TCRalphabeta- TCRVdelta1+ TCRVdelta2- thymocytes. This chain uses TRDV1 with TRDJ1; no reliable D call. This TCR came from a girl younger than two who had congenital heart surgery. CDR3 nucleotide sequence: TGTGCTCTTGGCCCGACGGCCCCCCATAAACTCATCTTT. It specifies CALGPTAPHKLIF.